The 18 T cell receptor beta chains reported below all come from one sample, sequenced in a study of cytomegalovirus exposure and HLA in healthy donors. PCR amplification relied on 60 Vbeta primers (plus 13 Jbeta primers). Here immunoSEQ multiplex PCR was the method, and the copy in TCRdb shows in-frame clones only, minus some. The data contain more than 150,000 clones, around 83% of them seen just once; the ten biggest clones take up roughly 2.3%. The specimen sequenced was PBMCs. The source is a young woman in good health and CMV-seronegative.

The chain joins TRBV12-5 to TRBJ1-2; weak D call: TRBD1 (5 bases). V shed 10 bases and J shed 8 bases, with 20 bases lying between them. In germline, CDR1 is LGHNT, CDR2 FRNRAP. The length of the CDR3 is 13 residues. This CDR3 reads CATSRGSQGGYTF. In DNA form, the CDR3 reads TGTGCTACCTCAAGGGGTTCCCAGGGAGGCTACACCTTC.

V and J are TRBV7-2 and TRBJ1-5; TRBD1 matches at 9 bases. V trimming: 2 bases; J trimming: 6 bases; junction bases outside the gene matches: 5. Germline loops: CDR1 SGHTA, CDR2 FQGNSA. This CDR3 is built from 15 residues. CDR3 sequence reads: CASSLYSTGGQPQHF. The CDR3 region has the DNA TGTGCCAGCAGCTTATATTCGACAGGGGGTCAGCCCCAGCATTTT. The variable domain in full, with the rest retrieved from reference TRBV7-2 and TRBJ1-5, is GAGVSQSPSNKVTEKGKDVELRCDPISGHTALYWYRQSLGQGLEFLIYFQGNSAPDKSGLPSDRFSAERTGGSVSTLTIQRTQQEDSAVYLCASSLYSTGGQPQHFGDGTRLSIL.

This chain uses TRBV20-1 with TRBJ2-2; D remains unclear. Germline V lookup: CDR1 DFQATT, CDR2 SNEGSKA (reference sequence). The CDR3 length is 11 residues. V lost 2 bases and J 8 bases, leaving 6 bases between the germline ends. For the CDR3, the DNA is TGCAGTGCTAGAAGGCGGGGGGAGCTGTTTTTT. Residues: CSARRRGELFF.

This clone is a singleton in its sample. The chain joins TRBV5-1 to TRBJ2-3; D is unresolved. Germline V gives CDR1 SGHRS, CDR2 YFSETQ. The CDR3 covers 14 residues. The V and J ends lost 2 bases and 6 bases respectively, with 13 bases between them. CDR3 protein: CASSFLSGADTQYF. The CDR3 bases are TGCGCCAGCAGCTTCCTCTCCGGAGCTGATACGCAGTATTTT.

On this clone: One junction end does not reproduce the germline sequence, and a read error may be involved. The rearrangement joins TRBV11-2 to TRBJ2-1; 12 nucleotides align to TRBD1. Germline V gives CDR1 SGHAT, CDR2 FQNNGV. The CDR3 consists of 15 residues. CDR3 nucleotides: TGTGCCGGCAGCTCCCGGGACAGGGGGCAAAATGAGCAGTTCTTC. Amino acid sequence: CAGSSRDRGQNEQFF.

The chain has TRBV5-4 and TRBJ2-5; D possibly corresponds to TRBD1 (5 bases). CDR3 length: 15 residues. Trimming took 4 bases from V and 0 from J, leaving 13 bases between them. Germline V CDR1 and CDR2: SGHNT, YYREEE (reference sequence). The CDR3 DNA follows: TGTGCCAGCAGCCGCCAGGGTACCTACCAAGAGACCCAGTACTTC. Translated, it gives CASSRQGTYQETQYF.

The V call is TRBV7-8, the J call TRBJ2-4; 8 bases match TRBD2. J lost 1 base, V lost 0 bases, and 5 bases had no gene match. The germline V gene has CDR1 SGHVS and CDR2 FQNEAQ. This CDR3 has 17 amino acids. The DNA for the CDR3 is TGTGCCAGCAGCTTAGCCGGGGGACTAGTGGCCAAAAACATTCAGTACTTC. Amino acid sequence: CASSLAGGLVAKNIQYF.

The CDR3 sequence: CASTRDRGSYNEQFF. As DNA, the CDR3 is TGCGCCAGCACCCGGGACAGGGGCTCCTACAATGAGCAGTTCTTC. The chain combines TRBV10-1 with TRBJ2-1, with 10 bases identical to TRBD1. V trimming: 7 bases; J trimming: 0 bases; junction bases outside the gene matches: 3. The CDR3 contains 15 residues. CDR1 and CDR2 (germline): WNHNN, SYGVQD (reference sequence).

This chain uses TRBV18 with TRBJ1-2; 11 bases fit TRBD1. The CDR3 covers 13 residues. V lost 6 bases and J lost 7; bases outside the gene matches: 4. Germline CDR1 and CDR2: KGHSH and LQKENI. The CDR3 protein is CASSGTGGSGYTF. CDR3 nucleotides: TGTGCCAGCTCCGGGACAGGGGGGTCTGGCTACACCTTC.

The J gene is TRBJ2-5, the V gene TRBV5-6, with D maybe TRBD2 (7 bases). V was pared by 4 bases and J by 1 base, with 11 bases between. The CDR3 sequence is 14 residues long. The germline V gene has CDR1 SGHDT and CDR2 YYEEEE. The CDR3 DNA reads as TGTGCCAGCAGCATAGGGGGGGCCCAAGAGACCCAGTACTTC. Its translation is CASSIGGAQETQYF.

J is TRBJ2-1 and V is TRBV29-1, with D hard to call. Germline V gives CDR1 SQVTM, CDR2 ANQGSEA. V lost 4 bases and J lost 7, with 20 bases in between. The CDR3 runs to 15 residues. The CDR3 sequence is CSVVVPNRNSNEQFF. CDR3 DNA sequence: TGCAGCGTTGTAGTCCCGAACAGAAATTCGAATGAGCAGTTCTTC.

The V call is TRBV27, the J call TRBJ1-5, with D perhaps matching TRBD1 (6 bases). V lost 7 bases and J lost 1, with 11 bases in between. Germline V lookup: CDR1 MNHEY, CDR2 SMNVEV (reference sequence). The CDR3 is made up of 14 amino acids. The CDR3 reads CASNPTGSNQPQHF. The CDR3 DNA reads TGTGCCAGCAATCCTACAGGGAGCAATCAGCCCCAGCATTTT.

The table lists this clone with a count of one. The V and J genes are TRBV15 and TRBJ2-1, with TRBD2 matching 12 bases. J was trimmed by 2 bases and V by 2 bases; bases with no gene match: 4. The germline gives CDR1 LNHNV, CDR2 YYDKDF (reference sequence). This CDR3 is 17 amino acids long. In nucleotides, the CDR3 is TGTGCCACCAGCAGATCCCGACTAGCGGGAGCCTACAATGAGCAGTTCTTC. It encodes CATSRSRLAGAYNEQFF.

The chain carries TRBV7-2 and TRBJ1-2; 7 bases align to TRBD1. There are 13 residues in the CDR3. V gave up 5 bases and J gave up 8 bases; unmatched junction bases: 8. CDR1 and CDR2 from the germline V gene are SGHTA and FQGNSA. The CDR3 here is CASSTGTANGYTF. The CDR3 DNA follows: TGTGCCAGCAGCACCGGGACAGCGAACGGCTACACCTTC.

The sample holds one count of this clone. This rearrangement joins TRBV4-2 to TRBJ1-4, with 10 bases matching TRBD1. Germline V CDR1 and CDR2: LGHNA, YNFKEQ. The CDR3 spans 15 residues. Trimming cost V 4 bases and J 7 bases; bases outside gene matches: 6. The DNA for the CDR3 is TGTGCCAGCAGCCGGACAGGGGGGTTTGGTGAAAAACTGTTTTTT. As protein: CASSRTGGFGEKLFF.

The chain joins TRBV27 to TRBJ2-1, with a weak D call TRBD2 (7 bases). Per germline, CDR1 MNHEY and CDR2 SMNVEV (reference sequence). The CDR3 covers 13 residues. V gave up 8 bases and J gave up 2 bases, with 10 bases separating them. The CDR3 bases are TGTGCCAGCCGGGGGGCTGCCTACAATGAGCAGTTCTTC. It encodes CASRGAAYNEQFF.

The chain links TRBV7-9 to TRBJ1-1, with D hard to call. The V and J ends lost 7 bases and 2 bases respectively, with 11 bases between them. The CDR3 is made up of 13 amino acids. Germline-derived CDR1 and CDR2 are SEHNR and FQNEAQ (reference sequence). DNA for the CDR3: TGTGCCAGCAACCGAGCGCGCAACACTGAAGCTTTCTTT. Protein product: CASNRARNTEAFF.

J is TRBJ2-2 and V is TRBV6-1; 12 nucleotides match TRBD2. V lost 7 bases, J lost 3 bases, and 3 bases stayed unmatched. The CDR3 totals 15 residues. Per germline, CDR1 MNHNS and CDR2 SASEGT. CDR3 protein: CASTRTSGDTGELFF. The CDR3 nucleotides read TGTGCCAGCACTCGGACTAGCGGGGACACCGGGGAGCTGTTTTTT.